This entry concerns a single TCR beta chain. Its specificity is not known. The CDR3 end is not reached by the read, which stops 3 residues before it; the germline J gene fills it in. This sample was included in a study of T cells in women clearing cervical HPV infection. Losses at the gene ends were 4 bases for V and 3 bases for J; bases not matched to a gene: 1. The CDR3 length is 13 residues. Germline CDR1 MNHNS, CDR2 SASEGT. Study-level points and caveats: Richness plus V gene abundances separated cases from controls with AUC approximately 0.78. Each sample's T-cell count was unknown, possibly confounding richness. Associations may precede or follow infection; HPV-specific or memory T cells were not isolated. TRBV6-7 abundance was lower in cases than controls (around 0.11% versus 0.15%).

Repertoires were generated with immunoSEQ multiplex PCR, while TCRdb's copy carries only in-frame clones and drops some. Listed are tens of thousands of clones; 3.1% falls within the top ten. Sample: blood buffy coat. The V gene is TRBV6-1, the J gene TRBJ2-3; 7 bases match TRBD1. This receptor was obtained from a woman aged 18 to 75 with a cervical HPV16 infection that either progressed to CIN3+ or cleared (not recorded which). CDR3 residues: CASSVRGTDTQYF. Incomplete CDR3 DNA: TGTGCCAGCAGTGTCAGGGGGACAGATACG.